This TCR beta chain was recorded in a study of prognosis after radiotherapy for stage I lung cancer (dated by TCRdb to 2020 to 2023). At the level of the whole study: Between early 2018 and 2019, 15 to 20 stage I NSCLC patients were enrolled in Nanjing, China. In 12 to 15 patients the disease was a newly diagnosed primary stage I lung tumor, whereas about 5 had oligometastatic NSCLC following surgical resection of the primary tumor. Every patient was deemed medically inoperable, approximately eleven because of comorbidities and more than five because they refused surgery. The cohort included 10 to 15 men and about six women, with a median age of about 70 years and a range of roughly 53 to 85 years. Squamous cell carcinoma histology was identified in roughly seven patients, and adenocarcinoma histology was identified in around 13 patients. Using image-guided IMRT or VMAT, SBRT was delivered in 3 to 5 fractions at a biologically effective dose of at least 100 Gy. Concurrent therapy was not administered to any patient alongside SBRT. Distant metastases were developed by four of the 19 patients after SBRT, at a median of roughly 7 months, whereas no significant progression was observed in the other 15 patients. This study profiled peripheral blood TCR beta repertoires from stage I NSCLC patients before and after stereotactic body radiotherapy and linked the repertoires to distant failure. A total of around 40 blood samples from 19 patients were sequenced, with one sample obtained before and one obtained after SBRT for each patient.

Based on the germline V gene, the CDR1 and CDR2 sequences are SGDLS and YYNGEE. Taken from cysteine to phenylalanine, the CDR3 has 12 residues. CDR3 DNA is the only sequence kept; it has 36 bases, read in frame from the first base. The V and J ends are trimmed by 3 bases and 7 bases, leaving 5 bases between them. Within its sample, this clonotype is large (0.1 to 1%). No antigen is known for it. Nothing much larger sits one base from this clone, and base qualities are not available. Study-wide findings and limitations: The small cohort and short follow-up limited the study, so independent validation of the findings is needed. No adjustment for multiple comparisons was applied to any of the reported P values. TRBV and TRBJ usage frequencies reportedly varied with metastasis status, involving two V genes at baseline and fewer than 10 V and two J genes after SBRT. Post-SBRT Shannon entropy and its change from baseline were lower in patients who developed distant metastases; baseline Shannon entropy was not associated with metastases. Whether the expanded TCR clones were tumor-specific was not determined. Unique TCR clone counts fell after SBRT (median about 9,300 before versus fewer than 7,500 after; Wilcoxon paired P=0.011).

Two rounds of multiplex PCR were performed to amplify the TCR beta CDR3 region from genomic DNA. The first PCR round used primers specific to each TRBV and TRBJ gene, with sequences filed in Chinese patent CN105087789A. Universal primers were used in the second round of PCR. The Roche High Pure PCR Template Preparation Kit was used to extract genomic DNA from frozen PBMCs. The libraries underwent paired-end sequencing with 151 bp reads on an Illumina HiSeq 3000. In the authors' own workflow: CutAdapt was used to remove raw reads lacking the multiplex PCR primer sequences. High-quality paired reads were merged into contigs with PEAR. By aligning each contig to reference sequences, MiXCR assigned the TRB V, D and J gene segments to that contig. To remove sequencing errors, CDR3 sequences were clustered according to base quality and sequence similarity. Diversity was measured as Shannon entropy normalized by the natural log of productive TCR sequence number. Clonality was defined as one minus Shannon entropy divided by the natural log of the number of unique clonotypes. Using the Youden index from ROC curves, the researchers picked the repertoire-metric cut-offs for progression-free survival, and all analyses were carried out in R 3.5.3. Using fastp at Q25 and MiXCR, TCRdb reprocessed the public reads and kept productive beta chains. Identical CDR3 proteins give one entry, which carries the most common genes and DNA. TCRdb, not the original authors, processed these V and J calls. This sample lists 25,000 to 30,000 distinct CDR3 sequences; around 43% were detected once. The ten largest make up 32% of the sample.

No patient had a history of other malignancies or prior chemotherapy or radiotherapy, and all had node-negative disease on CT and PET/CT. At each of the two time points, 6 to 7 milliliters of peripheral venous blood were collected into EDTA tubes. Ficoll-Paque Plus density-gradient centrifugation was used to isolate PBMCs. Right after collection, samples were kept at -80 degrees C until analysis. Source: PBMCs, taken before or after stereotactic body radiation therapy (not recorded which). The chain is made from TRBV9 and TRBJ1-6, with the D gene not clear enough to name. This TCR was sampled from a donor at least 50 years old with non-small cell lung cancer. The CDR3 amino acid sequence is: CASSGANSPLHF. In nucleotide form, the sequence is TGTGCCAGCAGCGGGGCCAATTCACCCCTCCACTTT. Joined to the reference TRBV9 and TRBJ1-6 proteins, this CDR3 gives the full variable domain: DSGVTQTPKHLITATGQRVTLRCSPRSGDLSVYWYQQSLDQGLQFLIQYYNGEERAKGNILERFSAQQFPDLHSELNLSSLELGDSALYFCASSGANSPLHFGNGTRLTVT.